This T cell receptor beta chain was observed in a study of shared clonotypes between healthy human individuals. Points on this clone: This same CDR3 is encoded by further DNA sequences in the sample.

The protocol was immunoSEQ multiplex PCR, while the TCRdb copy is restricted to in-frame clones and leaves out a portion. The top ten clones hold around 1.2% of a sample with 1.5 million to 2.5 million clones, approximately 94% of them seen once. V lost 3 bases to trimming and J lost 0 bases; unmatched junction nucleotides: 5. Germline V gives CDR1 MNHNS, CDR2 SASEGT. The CDR3 length is 15 residues. Only CD45RO-negative cells positively selected for CCR7 counted as naive CD8 cells, so terminally differentiated effector memory CD45RA+ cells were excluded. The chain links TRBV6-1 to TRBJ2-7, with 7 bases that match TRBD2. The sequencing sample was made of naive CD8+ T cells sorted from blood. The source is a man younger than 35 in good health. DNA for the CDR3: TGTGCCAGCAGTGAGGAAGGGACTACCTCCTACGAGCAGTACTTC. This sequence encodes CASSEEGTTSYEQYF.